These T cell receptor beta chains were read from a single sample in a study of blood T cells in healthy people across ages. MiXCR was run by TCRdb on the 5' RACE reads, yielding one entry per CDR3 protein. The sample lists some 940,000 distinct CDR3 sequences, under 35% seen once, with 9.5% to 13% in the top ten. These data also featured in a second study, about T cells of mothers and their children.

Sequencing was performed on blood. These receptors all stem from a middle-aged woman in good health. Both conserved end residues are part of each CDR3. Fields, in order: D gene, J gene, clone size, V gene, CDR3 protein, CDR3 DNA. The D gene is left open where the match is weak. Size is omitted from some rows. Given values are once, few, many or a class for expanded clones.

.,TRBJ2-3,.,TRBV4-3,CASSQGSTSWSFDTDTQYF,TGCGCCAGCAGCCAAGGGAGCACTAGCTGGAGTTTTGATACAGATACGCAGTATTTT
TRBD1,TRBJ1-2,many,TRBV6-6,CASRSDRASGYTF,TGTGCCAGCAGAAGTGACAGGGCGTCAGGCTACACCTTC
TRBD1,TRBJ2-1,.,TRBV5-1,CASGTGQVRVDEQFF,TGCGCCAGCGGCACGGGACAGGTTCGTGTGGATGAGCAGTTCTTC
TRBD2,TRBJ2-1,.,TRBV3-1,CASSPFGGGVYNEQFF,TGTGCCAGCAGCCCCTTCGGGGGGGGCGTCTACAATGAGCAGTTCTTC
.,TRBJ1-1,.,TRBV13,CASSSQGVLGTEAFF,TGTGCCAGCAGCTCGCAAGGGGTTTTGGGCACTGAAGCTTTCTTT
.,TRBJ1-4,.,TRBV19,CASSPPPGQKLFF,TGTGCCAGTAGTCCACCACCGGGTCAAAAGCTGTTTTTT
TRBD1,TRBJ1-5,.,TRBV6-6,CASSRDRVSGQPQHF,TGTGCCAGCAGTCGGGACAGGGTGTCCGGTCAGCCCCAGCATTTT
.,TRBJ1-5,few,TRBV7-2,CASSSGISNQPQHF,TGTGCCAGCAGCTCGGGGATTAGCAATCAGCCCCAGCATTTT
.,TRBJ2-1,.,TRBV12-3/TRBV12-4,CASSFVGIEQFF,TGTGCCAGCAGTTTTGTAGGTATTGAGCAGTTCTTC
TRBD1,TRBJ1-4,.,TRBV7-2,CASSTRTGPDEKLFF,TGTGCCAGCAGCACCCGGACAGGGCCCGATGAAAAACTGTTTTTT
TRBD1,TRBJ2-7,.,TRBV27,CASSPTTGGTAEQYF,TGTGCCAGCAGTCCAACGACAGGGGGAACGGCCGAGCAGTACTTC
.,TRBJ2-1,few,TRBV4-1,CASSQEGAWGNEQFF,TGCGCCAGCAGCCAAGAAGGGGCGTGGGGCAATGAGCAGTTCTTC
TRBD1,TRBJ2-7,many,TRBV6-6,CASSYRDSLYEQYF,TGTGCCAGCAGTTACCGGGACAGCCTCTACGAGCAGTACTTC
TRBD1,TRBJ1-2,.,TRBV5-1,CASSPRGGRGYGYTF,TGCGCCAGCAGCCCCAGGGGGGGAAGAGGATATGGCTACACCTTC
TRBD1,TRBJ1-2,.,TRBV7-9,CASSLDGDRGMGGYTF,TGTGCCAGCAGCTTAGATGGCGACAGGGGAATGGGTGGCTACACCTTC
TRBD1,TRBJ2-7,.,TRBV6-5,CASTQTGFSYEQYF,TGTGCCAGCACTCAGACAGGGTTCTCCTACGAGCAGTACTTC
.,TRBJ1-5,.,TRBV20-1,CSAREQGGGYQPQHF,TGCAGTGCTAGAGAGCAGGGAGGGGGTTATCAGCCCCAGCATTTT
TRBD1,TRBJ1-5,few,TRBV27,CASSPRMTGWLQPQHF,TGTGCCAGCAGTCCCCGGATGACAGGGTGGCTTCAGCCCCAGCATTTT
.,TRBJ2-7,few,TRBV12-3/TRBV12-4,CASSTAGTTYEQYF,TGTGCCAGCAGCACAGCAGGGACCACCTACGAGCAGTACTTC
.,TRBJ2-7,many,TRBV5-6,CASRRWAGYEQYF,TGTGCCAGCAGAAGGTGGGCGGGGTACGAGCAGTACTTC
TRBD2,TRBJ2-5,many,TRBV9,CASSVRPGGNLQETQYF,TGTGCCAGCAGCGTAAGGCCGGGAGGTAATCTTCAAGAGACCCAGTACTTC
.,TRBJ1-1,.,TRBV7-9,CASRETVAPFF,TGTGCCAGCAGGGAGACGGTGGCCCCTTTCTTT